Sequencing of this TCR beta chain was carried out in a study of neurological immune-mediated disorders. The CDR3 is 14 amino acids. Germline V gives CDR1 LGHDT, CDR2 YNNKEL (reference sequence). Between the trimmed V and J ends, which lost 4 bases and 0 bases, there was a span of 9 bases. TCRdb itself ran the 5' RACE reads through MiXCR, one entry per CDR3 protein. Of tens of thousands of distinct CDR3 sequences listed, about an eighth were seen once; the top ten hold about 5.6%. At least ten counts were recorded for this clonotype. Sequencing used PBMCs. The chain couples TRBV3-1 to TRBJ1-1, with a weak D call TRBD1 (5 bases). This clonotype originated in a woman aged 55-69 years in good health. CDR3 sequence: CASSPQTVNTEAFF. CDR3 DNA: TGTGCCAGCAGCCCCCAGACAGTGAACACTGAAGCTTTCTTT.